What follows describes a single T cell receptor beta chain. No antigen is known for it. No much larger clonotype is one base removed from it; base qualities were not supplied. Trimming removed 2 bases from V and 7 bases from J; the gene matches leave 18 bases unexplained. CDR1 and CDR2 are read off the germline V gene (reference sequence) as LGHDT and YNNKEL. There are 18 amino acids in the CDR3, from cysteine to phenylalanine inclusive. The only DNA kept is the CDR3, 54 bases in frame from the first base. This entry comes from a study of blood T cell repertoires in COVID-19 (dated by TCRdb to 2019 to 2021). In the study overall: Samples from collaborators originated in the United States, Italy and Spain and spanned both the acute and convalescent phases of COVID-19. The repertoires were released in a freely available public database intended as a resource for research on the immune response to SARS-CoV-2. A de-identified subject ID, COVID-19 status, age in years and sex were almost always included in the sample metadata. The material from the prospective study consisted of cDNA or gDNA derived from T cells, B-cell-depleted T cells, or PBMCs. The dataset comprised deeply sampled blood TCRbeta repertoires from subjects exposed to, actively infected with, or recovered from COVID-19. Where available, HLA class I and class II types were taken from metadata supplied by the sample provider and were not determined by assay-based typing. Samples were obtained from the ongoing ImmuneRACE study (first 160 participants) and from over 1,000 subjects provided by 6 global collaborators. Paper-wide results and their limitations: How much clinical and demographic metadata was included differed by source and by participant, and the metadata was provided uncurated.

Each collaborating institution followed its own protocols to collect whole blood in K2EDTA tubes. Collaborator samples were shipped for TCRbeta analysis as frozen whole blood, isolated PBMCs, or DNA extracted from either sample type. The immunoSEQ Assay, a bias-controlled multiplex PCR, was used to amplify TCRbeta CDR3 regions from genomic DNA. As for how the authors treated the data: Within the assay, amplification of reference gene primers was used to estimate how many nucleated cells each sample contained. Sequence reads were collapsed and filtered to measure the absolute abundance of every unique TCRbeta CDR3 rearrangement. For each sample, productive Simpson clonality was calculated as the square root of Simpson's diversity index across productive rearrangements. TCRdb retrieved this table from immuneACCESS and kept in-frame rearrangements only. Not all clones are present; in checked studies, unresolved V genes account for under half, and no reason is known for the remainder. The V and J calls and clone size come from that table; D and trimming were worked out from the DNA. The table for this sample lists roughly 230,000 clones; about 83% of them were counted only once. The top ten clonotypes cover around 5.5% of the sample.

The sequence is built from TRBV3-1 (or the pseudogene TRBV3-2) and TRBJ1-2, with TRBD1 identical over 8 junction bases. The receptor was derived from a human donor in a cohort sampled during active COVID-19. The material sequenced was peripheral blood. The CDR3 amino acid sequence is: CASSQIERAGGALGGYTF. The DNA sequence is as follows: TGTGCCAGCAGCCAAATAGAGCGGGCAGGGGGCGCTTTAGGTGGCTACACCTTC.